This TCR beta chain derives from a study of blood T cell repertoires in COVID-19. About the study: Spain, Italy and the United States supplied samples that represented acute and convalescent COVID-19.

Everyone who took part was 18 to 89 years old, and they came from about 25 US areas. The CDR3 loop spans 15 amino acids. The V end was cut by 4 bases, the J end by 0 bases, with 10 bases between. Germline loops: CDR1 LGHDT, CDR2 YNNKEL (reference sequence). Clones were read by immunoSEQ multiplex PCR, and TCRdb kept only the in-frame ones, dropping some. The sample includes hundreds of thousands of clones, under 90% of them seen just once. Input material: PBMCs or T cells enriched from blood (not recorded which). The sequence came from an older woman who had recovered from COVID-19. This sequence joins TRBV3-1 (or the pseudogene TRBV3-2) and TRBJ1-3, with D unresolved. This CDR3 reads CASSLGRGSGNTIYF. The CDR3 nucleotides read TGTGCCAGCAGCCTTGGACGGGGCTCTGGAAACACCATATATTTT.